These 15 T cell receptor beta chains were sequenced from one sample in a study of OX40 agonist ivuxolimab in advanced cancers. Profiled with immunoSEQ multiplex PCR; TCRdb holds only in-frame clones, not every one. The top ten clones hold less than 5% of a sample with under 85,000 clones, just over 85% of them seen once. Here the sequenced sample was CD4+ or CD8+ T cells sorted from blood, taken in a trial of the OX40 agonist ivuxolimab. Receptor source: an adult with an advanced solid tumor such as melanoma, head and neck, liver or kidney cancer.

V gene TRBV6-5 combines with J gene TRBJ2-2, with D unresolved. CDR3 size: 12 residues. Germline CDR1 reads MNHEY; CDR2 reads SVGAGI. V was cut by 5 bases and J by 8 bases, with 9 bases left in between. CDR3 residues: CASSLNRGELFF. In DNA form, the CDR3 reads TGTGCCAGCAGTCTGAACCGAGGGGAGCTGTTTTTT.

As to this clone: The sample has other DNA sequences that encode this CDR3 too. The CDR3 DNA follows: TGTGCCAGCAGTGAAGGACAGGGGGATAATTCACCCCTCCACTTT. It specifies CASSEGQGDNSPLHF. J is TRBJ1-6 and V is TRBV2; 9 nucleotides agree with TRBD1. The CDR3 contains 15 residues. Trimming removed 1 base from V and 5 bases from J; junction bases left unmatched: 0. Germline V gene data show CDR1 as SNHLY and CDR2 as FYNNEI.

The chain joins TRBV19 to TRBJ2-5, with 7 nucleotides matching TRBD1. The junction had 10 bases not matched to a gene; V was cut back by 5 bases and J by 4 bases. This CDR3 is built from 15 residues. Per the germline V gene, CDR1 is LNHDA and CDR2 is SQIVND (reference sequence). The CDR3 here is CASSPRSGGLETQYF. The CDR3 DNA follows: TGTGCCAGTAGTCCCCGCTCAGGGGGTTTAGAGACCCAGTACTTC.

This chain joins TRBV10-2 and TRBJ1-6; 9 nucleotides match TRBD1. The CDR3 has 14 residues. After removal of 10 bases from V and 5 bases from J, the junction contained 6 bases not matched to a gene. Germline V gene data show CDR1 as WSHSY and CDR2 as SAAADI. The DNA of the CDR3 is TGCGCCACCAGGACAGGGGCTAATAATTCACCCCTCCACTTT. Amino acid sequence: CATRTGANNSPLHF.

The V and J genes are TRBV11-2 and TRBJ2-1; 7 bases fit TRBD1. The germline gives CDR1 SGHAT, CDR2 FQNNGV. The V segment lost 4 bases and the J segment 4 bases; nucleotides outside the gene matches: 1. The CDR3 runs 13 residues. This CDR3 reads CASSSTGYNEQFF. CDR3 DNA sequence: TGTGCCAGCAGCTCGACAGGGTACAATGAGCAGTTCTTC.

The chain links TRBV9 to TRBJ2-2; no reliable D call. Trimming cost V 0 bases and J 7 bases, with 16 bases left between them. The CDR3 is 16 residues long. CDR1 SGDLS and CDR2 YYNGEE come from the germline V gene. CDR3 bases: TGTGCCAGCAGCGTAGGGCCCACCGGTACCGGCGGGGAGCTGTTTTTT. Its translation is CASSVGPTGTGGELFF.

This clone was counted once. The chain carries TRBV6-1 and TRBJ1-2; TRBD1 aligns across 7 bases. The CDR3 runs to 14 residues. Looked up from germline, CDR1 is MNHNS and CDR2 is SASEGT. V gave up 7 bases and J gave up 2 bases; unmatched junction bases: 7. The DNA of the CDR3 is TGTGCCAGCAACCTCGTACAGGGGAACTATGGCTACACCTTC. Translated, it gives CASNLVQGNYGYTF.

The rearrangement uses TRBV7-3 and TRBJ2-3, with TRBD1 matching 7 bases. J gave up 5 bases and V 5 bases, and 10 bases lay outside the gene matches. CDR1 is SGHTA and CDR2 is FQGTGA in the germline V gene. This CDR3 is built from 15 residues. The CDR3 protein is CASSPGTERGDTQYF. The DNA for the CDR3 is TGTGCCAGCAGCCCCGGGACAGAAAGGGGAGATACGCAGTATTTT.

This rearrangement joins TRBV10-3 to TRBJ2-1; TRBD1 agrees at 8 bases. Per germline, CDR1 ENHRY and CDR2 SYGVKD. The CDR3 consists of 17 residues. J gave up 7 bases and V 7 bases, and 18 bases lay outside the gene matches. The CDR3 spells CAIKFGQGAVFGNEQFF. CDR3 in DNA: TGTGCCATCAAATTCGGCCAGGGGGCTGTATTCGGGAATGAGCAGTTCTTC.

This rearrangement joins TRBV7-3 to TRBJ2-7; maybe TRBD2 (6 bases). CDR1 and CDR2 (germline): SGHTA, FQGTGA. The V end lost 5 bases, the J end lost 7 bases, and 12 bases lay between the germline ends. This CDR3 is 12 amino acids long. The CDR3 sequence is CASSVLGGEQYF. The CDR3 coding sequence is TGTGCCAGCAGCGTACTTGGGGGGGAGCAGTACTTC.

CDR3 coding DNA: TGTGCCACTCCTCAGGGAGCCGACTATGGCTACACCTTC. The encoded protein is CATPQGADYGYTF. The chain couples TRBV6-1 to TRBJ1-2; tentatively, D is TRBD1 (5 bases). Germline lookup yields CDR1 MNHNS and CDR2 SASEGT. The CDR3 spans 13 residues. With 10 bases removed from V and 3 bases from J, the gap between germline ends came to 15 bases.

The chain joins TRBV28 to TRBJ2-1; D gene uncertain. Between the trimmed V and J ends, which lost 1 base and 3 bases, there was a span of 10 bases. CDR1 and CDR2 from the germline V gene are MDHEN and SYDVKM. The CDR3 is made up of 15 amino acids. CDR3 bases: TGTGCCAGCAGTTTATCAAGCCCTGGCTACAATGAGCAGTTCTTC. Its protein is CASSLSSPGYNEQFF. The entire variable domain, with the rest obtained from reference TRBV28 and TRBJ2-1, is as follows: DVKVTQSSRYLVKRTGEKVFLECVQDMDHENMFWYRQDPGLGLRLIYFSYDVKMKEKGDIPEGYSVSREKKERFSLILESASTNQTSMYLCASSLSSPGYNEQFFGPGTRLTVL.

The chain has TRBV15 and TRBJ1-6, with 9 bases fitting TRBD1. After removal of 2 bases from V and 6 bases from J, the junction contained 5 bases not matched to a gene. This CDR3 has 16 residues. Germline V lookup: CDR1 LNHNV, CDR2 YYDKDF (reference sequence). In DNA form, the CDR3 reads TGTGCCACCAGCAGACGCCTGGACAGGGGTAATTCACCCCTCCACTTT. It translates to CATSRRLDRGNSPLHF.

This clone was detected only a few times. This chain uses TRBV29-1 with TRBJ2-3, with 8 positions matching TRBD2. This CDR3 contains 11 residues. Unmatched junction bases numbered 7, after V lost 7 bases and J lost 10 bases. CDR1 SQVTM and CDR2 ANQGSEA come from the germline V gene. CDR3 sequence (DNA): TGCAGCGGTCGGGAGGGCATGTCGCAGTATTTT. It codes for CSGREGMSQYF.

There are a few counts of this clone. This chain links TRBV6-6 with TRBJ2-7, with D hard to call. V dropped 5 bases and J dropped 3 bases, with 14 bases sitting between them. Per germline, CDR1 MNHNY and CDR2 SVGAGI (reference sequence). The CDR3 is 14 amino acids. The CDR3: CASSPEIVSYEQYF. The DNA for the CDR3 is TGTGCCAGCAGTCCGGAGATCGTCAGCTACGAGCAGTACTTC.